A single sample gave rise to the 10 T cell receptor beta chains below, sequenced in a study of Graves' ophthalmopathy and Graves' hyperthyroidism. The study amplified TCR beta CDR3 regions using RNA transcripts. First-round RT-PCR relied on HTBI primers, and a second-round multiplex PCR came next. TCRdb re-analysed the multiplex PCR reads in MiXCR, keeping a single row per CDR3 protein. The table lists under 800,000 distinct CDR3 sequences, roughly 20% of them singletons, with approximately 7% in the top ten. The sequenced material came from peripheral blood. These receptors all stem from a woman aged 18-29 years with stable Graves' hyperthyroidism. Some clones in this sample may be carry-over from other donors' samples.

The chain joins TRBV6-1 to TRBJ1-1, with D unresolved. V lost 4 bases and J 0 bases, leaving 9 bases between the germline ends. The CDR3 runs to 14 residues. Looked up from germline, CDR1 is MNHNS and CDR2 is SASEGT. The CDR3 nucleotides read TGTGCCAGCAGTGCCCGGGATATGAACACTGAAGCTTTCTTT. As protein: CASSARDMNTEAFF.

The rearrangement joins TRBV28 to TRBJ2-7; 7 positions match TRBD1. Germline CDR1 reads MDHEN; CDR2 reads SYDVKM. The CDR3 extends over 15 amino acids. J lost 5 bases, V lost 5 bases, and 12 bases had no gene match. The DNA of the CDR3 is TGTGCCAGCAGTCTACTTCTTGGACAGGTCCACGAGCAGTACTTC. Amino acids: CASSLLLGQVHEQYF.

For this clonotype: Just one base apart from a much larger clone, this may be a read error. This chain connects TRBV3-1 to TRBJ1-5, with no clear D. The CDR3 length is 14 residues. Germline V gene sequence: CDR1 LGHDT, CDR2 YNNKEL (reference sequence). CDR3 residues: CASSQDVGSQPKHF. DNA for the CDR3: TGTGCCAGCAGCCAAGATGTCGGGTCTCAGCCCAAGCATTTT.

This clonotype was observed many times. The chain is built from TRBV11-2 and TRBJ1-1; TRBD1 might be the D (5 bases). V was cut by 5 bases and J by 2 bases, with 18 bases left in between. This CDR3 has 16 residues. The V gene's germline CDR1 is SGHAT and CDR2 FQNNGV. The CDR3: CASSQTRPRGNTEAFF. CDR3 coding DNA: TGTGCCAGCAGCCAAACCCGGCCAAGGGGAAACACTGAAGCTTTCTTT.

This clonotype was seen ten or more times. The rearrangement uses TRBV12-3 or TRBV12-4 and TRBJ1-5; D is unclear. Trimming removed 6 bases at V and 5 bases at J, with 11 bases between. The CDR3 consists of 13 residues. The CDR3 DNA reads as TGTGCCAGCAGCGAACCCCCCGATCAGCCCCAGCATTTT. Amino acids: CASSEPPDQPQHF.

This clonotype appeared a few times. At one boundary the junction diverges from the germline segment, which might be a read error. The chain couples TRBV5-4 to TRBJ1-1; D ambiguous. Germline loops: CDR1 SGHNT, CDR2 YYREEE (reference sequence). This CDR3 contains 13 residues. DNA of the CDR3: TGTGCCGGCAGACAACACCTGAACACTGAAGCTTTCTTT. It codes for CAGRQHLNTEAFF.

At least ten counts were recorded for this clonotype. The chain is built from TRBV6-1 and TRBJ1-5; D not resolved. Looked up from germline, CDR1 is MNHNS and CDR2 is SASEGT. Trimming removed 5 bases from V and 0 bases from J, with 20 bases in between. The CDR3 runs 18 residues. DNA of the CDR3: TGTGCCAGCAGTCAAACGATCAATTCGGGGTATAGCAATCAGCCCCAGCATTTT. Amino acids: CASSQTINSGYSNQPQHF.

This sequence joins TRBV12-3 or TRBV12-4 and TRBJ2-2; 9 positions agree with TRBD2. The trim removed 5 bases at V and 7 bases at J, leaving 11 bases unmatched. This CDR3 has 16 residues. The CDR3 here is CASSLRAGGPVGELFF. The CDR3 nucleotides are TGTGCCAGCAGTCTTCGAGCGGGGGGCCCTGTCGGGGAGCTGTTTTTT.

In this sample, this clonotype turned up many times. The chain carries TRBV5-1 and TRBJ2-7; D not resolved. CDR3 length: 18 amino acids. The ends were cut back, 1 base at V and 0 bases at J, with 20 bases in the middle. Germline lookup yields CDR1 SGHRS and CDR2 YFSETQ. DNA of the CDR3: TGCGCCAGCAGCTTGATGGCCAAGGGCAGGTTCCCCTCCTACGAGCAGTACTTC. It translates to CASSLMAKGRFPSYEQYF.

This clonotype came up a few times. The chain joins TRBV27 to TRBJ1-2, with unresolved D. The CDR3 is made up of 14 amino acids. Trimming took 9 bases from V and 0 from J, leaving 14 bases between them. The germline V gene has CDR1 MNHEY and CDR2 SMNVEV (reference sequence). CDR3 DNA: TGTGCCAGGGTTCGGAAACGCACTAACTATGGCTACACCTTC. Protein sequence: CARVRKRTNYGYTF.